The rows below give T cell receptor beta chains drawn from one sample of a study of blood T cell repertoires in COVID-19. The protocol was immunoSEQ multiplex PCR, while the TCRdb copy is restricted to in-frame clones and leaves out a portion. The repertoire holds a few hundred thousand clones, around nine tenths seen once, with 1.5% to 2% in the top ten. The sequenced material came from PBMCs or T cells enriched from blood (not recorded which). The source is a woman in her 40s who had recovered from COVID-19. Both conserved end residues are part of each CDR3. Each record gives: J gene, CDR3 length, clone size, V gene, D gene, CDR3 protein, CDR3 DNA. The D gene is left open where the match is weak. Clone size is shown for a subset of rows, as once, few, many or a class of expanded clone.

>TRBJ1-2|14|.|TRBV27|.
CASSFIQGNYGYTF
TGTGCCAGCAGTTTTATTCAGGGAAACTATGGCTACACCTTC
>TRBJ2-2|17|.|TRBV11-2|TRBD1
CASTYPPDRANTGELFF
TGTGCCAGCACCTACCCCCCGGACAGGGCGAACACCGGGGAGCTGTTTTTT
>TRBJ1-5|15|.|TRBV23-1|.
CASSLGQSYYQPQHF
TGCGCCAGCAGTCTCGGACAGAGTTACTATCAGCCCCAGCATTTT
>TRBJ2-1|15|.|TRBV24-1|.
CATGSAYNSYNEQFF
TGTGCCACGGGGAGCGCTTATAACTCCTACAATGAGCAGTTCTTC
>TRBJ2-1|15|few|TRBV2|.
CASPSSPTSPPEQFF
TGTGCCAGCCCCTCAAGCCCAACTTCACCGCCGGAGCAGTTCTTC
>TRBJ1-1|14|.|TRBV3-1/TRBV3-2|.
CASSQEAASTEAFF
TGTGCCAGCAGCCAAGAAGCCGCTAGCACTGAAGCTTTCTTT
>TRBJ2-7|15|.|TRBV5-4|TRBD2
CASSLALAGGYEQYF
TGTGCCAGCAGCTTGGCGTTAGCGGGAGGTTACGAGCAGTACTTC
>TRBJ2-2|15|.|TRBV29-1|TRBD2
CSVKRTSGSSGELFF
TGCAGCGTTAAAAGGACTAGCGGGAGTTCCGGGGAGCTGTTTTTT
>TRBJ2-3|16|.|TRBV7-2|TRBD2
CASSFSGTSGTDTQYF
TGTGCCAGCAGCTTTTCCGGGACTAGCGGCACAGATACGCAGTATTTT
>TRBJ2-7|17|.|TRBV3-1/TRBV3-2|TRBD1
CASSPPRGRGHSYEQYF
TGTGCCAGCAGCCCCCCTAGGGGGCGCGGACACTCCTACGAGCAGTACTTC
>TRBJ1-2|15|.|TRBV7-2|TRBD1
CASSLSGQGVGGYTF
TGTGCCAGCAGCTTATCGGGACAGGGGGTTGGTGGCTACACCTTC
>TRBJ2-1|15|.|TRBV21-1|.
CASRRDRDSYNEQFF
TGTGCCAGCAGACGGGACAGGGACTCCTACAATGAGCAGTTCTTC
>TRBJ2-5|15|once|TRBV5-1|.
CASSLAGGEQETQYF
TGCGCCAGCAGCTTGGCCGGCGGAGAACAAGAGACCCAGTACTTC
>TRBJ1-2|12|once|TRBV25-1|.
CASSVQGGGYTF
TGTGCCAGCAGTGTACAGGGTGGTGGCTACACCTTC
>TRBJ1-2|16|.|TRBV18|.
CASSPQRQPKDYGYTF
TGTGCCAGCTCACCCCAACGACAGCCAAAGGACTATGGCTACACCTTC
>TRBJ2-7|14|.|TRBV21-1|.
CASSSQLQGNEQYF
TGTGCCAGCAGCAGTCAGCTACAGGGAAACGAGCAGTACTTC